Sequencing of this TCR beta chain was carried out in a study of yellow fever vaccine responses in identical twins. Trimming took 5 bases from V and 2 from J, leaving 12 bases between them. Germline CDR1 and CDR2: SQVTM and ANQGSEA. The CDR3 runs to 13 residues. TCRdb used MiXCR to reprocess the RT-PCR reads, holding one entry per CDR3 protein. The table records 13,000 or so distinct CDR3 sequences, almost 85% of them present only once. This TCR was sampled from a woman aged 18-30 years who received the yellow fever vaccine. This chain uses TRBV29-1 with TRBJ1-1; D is undetermined. Material: T cells from blood (PBMCs), unsorted or a sorted subset (not recorded which), obtained before or after yellow fever vaccination (not recorded which). The CDR3 reads CSVTPDLNTEAFF. The DNA for the CDR3 is TGCAGCGTTACCCCGGACCTAAACACTGAAGCTTTCTTT.